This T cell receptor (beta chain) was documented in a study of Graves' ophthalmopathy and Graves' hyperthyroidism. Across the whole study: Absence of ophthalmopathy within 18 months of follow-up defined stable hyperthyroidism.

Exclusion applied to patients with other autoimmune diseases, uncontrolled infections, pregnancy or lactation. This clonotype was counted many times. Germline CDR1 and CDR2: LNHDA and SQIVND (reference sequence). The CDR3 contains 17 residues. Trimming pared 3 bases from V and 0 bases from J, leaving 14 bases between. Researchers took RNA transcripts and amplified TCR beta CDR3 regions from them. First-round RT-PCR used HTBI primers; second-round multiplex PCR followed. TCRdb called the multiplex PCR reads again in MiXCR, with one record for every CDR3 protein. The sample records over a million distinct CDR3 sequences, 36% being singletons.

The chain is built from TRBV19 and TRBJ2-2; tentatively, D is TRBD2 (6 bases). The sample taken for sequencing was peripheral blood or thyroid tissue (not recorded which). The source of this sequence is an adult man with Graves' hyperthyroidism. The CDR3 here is CASSIGGRPTNTGELFF. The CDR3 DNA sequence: TGTGCCAGTAGTATTGGAGGGAGGCCTACGAACACCGGGGAGCTGTTTTTT.